Following are 17 T cell receptor beta chains from one sample sequenced in a study. TCRdb re-called the 5' RACE reads through MiXCR, storing one row per CDR3 protein. This repertoire shows approximately 50,000 distinct CDR3 sequences, 20% to 25% found once; its top ten account for around 3.2%. The sorted Tregs were CD4+CD25+CD127-/low cells. The specimen was tumor-infiltrating Tregs sorted from the breast tumor. Every receptor here comes from a female donor with breast cancer.

There are a few counts of this clonotype. The chain is built from TRBV29-1 and TRBJ1-2; D may be TRBD1 (5 bases). Trimming shortened V by 4 bases and J by 7 bases, and 16 bases separated the two germline ends. The CDR3 sequence is 13 residues long. In germline, CDR1 is SQVTM, CDR2 ANQGSEA. The CDR3 coding sequence is TGCAGCGTTGCAGAACAGGCTGGGAGTGGCTACACCTTC. This encodes CSVAEQAGSGYTF. The variable domain in full, with the rest retrieved from reference TRBV29-1 and TRBJ1-2, is SAVISQKPSRDICQRGTSLTIQCQVDSQVTMMFWYRQQPGQSLTLIATANQGSEATYESGFVIDKFPISRPNLTFSTLTVSNMSPEDSSIYLCSVAEQAGSGYTFGSGTRLTVV.

This clonotype turned up a few times. The chain employs TRBV7-2 and TRBJ2-2; the D gene could be TRBD1 or TRBD2 (5 bases each). The CDR3 is made up of 17 amino acids. The ends were cut back, 1 base at V and 9 bases at J, with 21 bases in the middle. Germline CDR1 is SGHTA and CDR2 is FQGNSA. The CDR3 bases are TGTGCCAGCAGCTTAGAACCAAAGGGGCCGCGGGCTCGGGAGCTGTTTTTT. Protein: CASSLEPKGPRARELFF.

This clonotype has more than one count but fewer than ten. This chain links TRBV5-1 with TRBJ2-7; D tentatively fits TRBD1 or TRBD2 (5 bases each). Trimming removed 3 bases at V and 4 bases at J, with 8 bases between. Germline-derived CDR1 and CDR2 are SGHRS and YFSETQ. This CDR3 is built from 12 residues. DNA of the CDR3: TGCGCCAGCAGCTGGGACCTTTACGAGCAGTACTTC. Its translation: CASSWDLYEQYF.

The chain employs TRBV11-3 and TRBJ2-2; D unclear. V dropped 4 bases and J dropped 1 base, with 4 bases sitting between them. This CDR3 is built from 13 residues. Germline loops: CDR1 SGHNT, CDR2 YENEEA. As DNA, the CDR3 is TGTGCCAGCAGCTCCCAGAACACCGGGGAGCTGTTTTTT. Translated, it gives CASSSQNTGELFF.

The chain recombines TRBV5-1 with TRBJ2-1; perhaps TRBD1 as D (6 bases). The CDR3 consists of 13 residues. V shed 4 bases and J shed 10 bases, with 15 bases lying between them. Germline loops: CDR1 SGHRS, CDR2 YFSETQ. The CDR3 protein is CASSQLSGVEQFF. The DNA for the CDR3 is TGCGCCAGCAGCCAGCTATCAGGGGTGGAGCAGTTCTTC.

This clonotype has only a few counts. For the CDR3, the DNA is TGTGCCAGCAGCTTCGACCTACCAGATAATGAGCAGTTCTTC. It encodes CASSFDLPDNEQFF. J is TRBJ2-1 and V is TRBV11-1; D remains unclear. The CDR3 has 14 amino acids. The germline V and J ends were trimmed by 3 bases and 7 bases, with 13 bases remaining between them. Germline V gene sequence: CDR1 SGHAT, CDR2 FQDESV (reference sequence). Looking up the rest from reference TRBV11-1 and TRBJ2-1 gives the full variable domain: EAEVAQSPRYKITEKSQAVAFWCDPISGHATLYWYRQILGQGPELLVQFQDESVVDDSQLPKDRFSAERLKGVDSTLKIQPAELGDSAMYLCASSFDLPDNEQFFGPGTRLTVL.

The gene calls are TRBV4-1 and TRBJ2-3; 10 bases align to TRBD1. After removal of 4 bases from V and 3 bases from J, the junction contained 7 bases not matched to a gene. There are 16 residues in the CDR3. Germline V lookup: CDR1 MGHRA, CDR2 YSYEKL. The CDR3 DNA reads TGCGCCAGCAGCCCTCGACTGGGACAGGGGACAGATACGCAGTATTTT. Translated: CASSPRLGQGTDTQYF.

This clonotype was counted many times. The V and J genes are TRBV9 and TRBJ2-6, with TRBD1 matching 7 bases. CDR3 length: 17 amino acids. Germline CDR1 SGDLS, CDR2 YYNGEE. V lost 3 bases to trimming and J lost 4 bases; unmatched junction nucleotides: 10. The CDR3 sequence is CASSALSTGVGANVLTF. CDR3 sequence (DNA): TGTGCCAGCAGCGCCCTGAGTACAGGGGTCGGGGCCAACGTCCTGACTTTC.

At least ten counts were recorded for this clonotype. The V gene is TRBV6-6, the J gene TRBJ2-7; possibly TRBD1 for D (6 bases). CDR3 size: 14 residues. CDR1 MNHNY and CDR2 SVGAGI come from the germline V gene (reference sequence). Trimming removed 4 bases from V and 3 bases from J, with 13 bases in between. As DNA, the CDR3 is TGTGCCAGCAGTTTAGGACAGATAAACTACGAGCAGTACTTC. This gives the protein CASSLGQINYEQYF.

The chain links TRBV6-5 to TRBJ2-1, with D possibly matching TRBD2 (6 bases). Germline V CDR1 and CDR2: MNHEY, SVGAGI. Between the trimmed V and J ends, which lost 0 bases and 15 bases, there was a span of 15 bases. The CDR3 consists of 13 residues. The CDR3 sequence: CASSYSRREPVFF. The CDR3 DNA reads as TGTGCCAGCAGTTACTCGCGCCGGGAGCCTGTGTTCTTC.

The chain employs TRBV20-1 and TRBJ1-5; D is unresolved. This CDR3 region has 15 residues. Germline-derived CDR1 and CDR2 are DFQATT and SNEGSKA (reference sequence). Trimming stripped 0 bases from V and 3 bases from J, with 12 bases between. CDR3 nucleotides: TGCAGTGCTAGAGAGAGTTCCCTGAACAATCAGCCCCAGCATTTT. Amino acid sequence: CSARESSLNNQPQHF.

The genes are TRBV6-4 and TRBJ2-1; D gene uncertain. The CDR3 has 13 residues. Germline V gives CDR1 MRHNA, CDR2 SNTAGT. V gave up 3 bases and J gave up 6 bases, with 9 bases separating them. The CDR3 protein is CASSENEVNEQFF. The CDR3 DNA is TGTGCCAGCAGTGAAAATGAGGTCAATGAGCAGTTCTTC.

Note on this clonotype: A junction end diverges from the germline sequence, so it may reflect a read error. The rearrangement links TRBV7-7 to TRBJ2-3, with D possibly matching TRBD1 (6 bases). The CDR3 totals 13 residues. CDR1 SSHAT and CDR2 FNYEAQ come from the germline V gene (reference sequence). The CDR3 DNA reads TGTGCTAGCAGCTCCGGCAGGGGAGATACGCAGTATTTT. This codes for CASSSGRGDTQYF.

This clonotype was observed a handful of times. This rearrangement joins TRBV5-4 to TRBJ1-1, with TRBD1 matching over 9 bases. Losses at the gene ends were 7 bases for V and 1 base for J; bases not matched to a gene: 5. The CDR3 has 14 amino acids. The germline CDR1 and CDR2 sequences are SGHNT and YYREEE (reference sequence). The CDR3 bases are TGTGCCAGCGGGGGGACAGGGCGGAACACTGAAGCTTTCTTT. It codes for CASGGTGRNTEAFF.

V gene TRBV6-1 combines with J gene TRBJ1-4, with D unclear. Per the germline V gene, CDR1 is MNHNS and CDR2 is SASEGT. CDR3 length: 13 amino acids. With 2 bases removed from V and 4 bases from J, the gap between germline ends came to 5 bases. CDR3 DNA: TGTGCCAGCAGTGAAATAAGTAATGAAAAACTGTTTTTT. Protein sequence: CASSEISNEKLFF.

The J gene is TRBJ2-7, the V gene TRBV6-6; 9 bases align to TRBD1. Germline V gives CDR1 MNHNY, CDR2 SVGAGI (reference sequence). The CDR3 totals 18 residues. Losses at the gene ends were 6 bases for V and 7 bases for J; bases not matched to a gene: 22. DNA for the CDR3: TGTGCCAGCAGACTAAAGACCACAGGGGGCGCATCCCAAAAGGAGCAGTACTTC. It yields the protein CASRLKTTGGASQKEQYF.

Ten or more counts support this clonotype. J is TRBJ2-7 and V is TRBV10-3, with 8 bases that match TRBD1. The junction had 6 bases not matched to a gene; V was cut back by 9 bases and J by 5 bases. From germline, CDR1 is ENHRY and CDR2 SYGVKD. The CDR3 sequence is 12 residues long. This CDR3 reads CAIGQGSNEQYF. The CDR3 DNA follows: TGTGCCATTGGACAGGGTTCTAACGAGCAGTACTTC.